These 13 T cell receptor beta chains were all obtained from the same sample, sequenced in a study of blood T cell repertoires in COVID-19 (dated by TCRdb to about 2020). Libraries were prepared through the immunoSEQ multiplex PCR assay. TCRdb holds this immuneACCESS table with in-frame rearrangements only. Some clones are missing; in checked studies, unresolved V genes explain under half, and the rest has no known cause. This sample comprises roughly 73,000 clones, about 88% of them detected only once. The ten largest clones capture 1.5% of the sample. The sample consisted of peripheral blood. The receptor set was obtained from a man between 50 and 59 years old with acute or convalescent COVID-19.

The chain is built from TRBV18 and TRBJ2-5; 9 bases match TRBD1. The CDR3 is made up of 13 amino acids. Losses at the gene ends were 2 bases for V and 9 bases for J; bases not matched to a gene: 4. CDR1 and CDR2 (germline): KGHSH, LQKENI. In nucleotides, the CDR3 is TGTGCCAGCTCACCAGGGACAGGGTCTTCCCAGTACTTC. Translating gives CASSPGTGSSQYF.

The genes are TRBV7-2 and TRBJ2-7; 9 bases map to TRBD1. The CDR3 contains 14 residues. Germline CDR1 SGHTA, CDR2 FQGNSA. Trimming cost V 3 bases and J 5 bases; bases outside gene matches: 5. This CDR3 reads CASSFGTGIHEQYF. The CDR3 DNA sequence: TGTGCCAGCAGCTTTGGGACAGGGATCCACGAGCAGTACTTC.

The chain recombines TRBV19 with TRBJ2-1; 8 positions agree with TRBD1. The CDR3 spans 14 residues. The germline gives CDR1 LNHDA, CDR2 SQIVND (reference sequence). Unmatched junction bases numbered 11, after V lost 3 bases and J lost 13 bases. CDR3: CASSILGGQVFQFF. CDR3 nucleotide sequence: TGTGCCAGTAGTATTTTGGGGGGACAGGTTTTTCAGTTCTTC.

This clone was seen just once. V gene TRBV7-2 combines with J gene TRBJ2-2, with TRBD2 matching over 8 bases. Per germline, CDR1 SGHTA and CDR2 FQGNSA. This CDR3 contains 13 residues. With V trimmed by 4 bases and J by 6 bases, 1 base remained unmatched. The CDR3 DNA reads as TGTGCCAGCAGCTCGGGACTAGCCGGGGAGCTGTTTTTT. This translates into CASSSGLAGELFF.

The chain joins TRBV4-1 to TRBJ2-3; D might be TRBD1 (6 bases). Trimming removed 2 bases from V and 2 bases from J, with 17 bases in between. The V gene's germline CDR1 is MGHRA and CDR2 YSYEKL. The CDR3 contains 17 residues. CDR3 sequence reads: CASSQKPGTGLTDTQYF. In DNA form, the CDR3 reads TGCGCCAGCAGCCAAAAACCGGGCACAGGGCTCACAGATACGCAGTATTTT.

V and J are TRBV27 and TRBJ2-7, with 7 nucleotides matching TRBD2. The CDR3 spans 14 residues. In germline, CDR1 is MNHEY, CDR2 SMNVEV (reference sequence). The V and J ends lost 3 bases and 5 bases, in that order; junction bases with no gene match: 7. This CDR3 reads CASSFTGGGNEQYF. The CDR3 bases are TGTGCCAGCAGTTTTACGGGAGGAGGCAACGAGCAGTACTTC.

This chain joins TRBV11-2 and TRBJ2-2; D uncertain. The CDR3 is 13 amino acids. V gave up 0 bases and J gave up 7 bases, with 6 bases separating them. Germline assignment: CDR1 SGHAT and CDR2 FQNNGV. CDR3 in amino acids: CASSLETFGELFF. The CDR3 DNA reads as TGTGCCAGCAGCTTAGAGACATTCGGGGAGCTGTTTTTT.

The chain joins TRBV10-3 to TRBJ2-2, with TRBD2 matching over 12 bases. The V gene end was trimmed by 6 bases and the J gene end by 1 base; junction bases not matched to a gene: 0. This CDR3 has 15 residues. Germline values: CDR1 ENHRY, CDR2 SYGVKD. CDR3 nucleotides: TGTGCCATCAGGGGACTAGCGGGGAACACCGGGGAGCTGTTTTTT. Translating gives CAIRGLAGNTGELFF.

This chain uses TRBV2 with TRBJ1-6; the match to TRBD1 covers 9 bases. The CDR3 loop spans 15 amino acids. The junction had 6 bases not matched to a gene; V was cut back by 2 bases and J by 10 bases. CDR1 is SNHLY, CDR2 FYNNEI, per germline. The CDR3 DNA follows: TGTGCCAGCAGTGAAACAGGGGGCTTGTGGTCACCCCTCCACTTT. Its translation is CASSETGGLWSPLHF.

The V call is TRBV15, the J call TRBJ1-2, with D maybe TRBD1 (5 bases). The germline V and J ends were trimmed by 0 bases and 5 bases, with 10 bases remaining between them. Germline loops: CDR1 LNHNV, CDR2 YYDKDF (reference sequence). The CDR3 totals 14 residues. In DNA, the CDR3 is TGTGCCACCAGCAGAGAATCCAGGACATATGGCTACACCTTC. Residues: CATSRESRTYGYTF.

The rearrangement joins TRBV27 to TRBJ2-1; a weak D match, TRBD1 (5 bases). CDR1 is MNHEY, CDR2 SMNVEV, per germline (reference sequence). V lost 6 bases to trimming and J lost 13 bases, with 19 bases between them. This CDR3 is built from 13 residues. The CDR3: CASSPALGPIQFF. CDR3 nucleotide sequence: TGTGCCAGCAGCCCCGCGTTGGGGCCAATACAGTTCTTC.

In its sample, this clone was seen a few times. The V and J genes are TRBV2 and TRBJ1-6, with TRBD1 as a possible D gene (6 bases). Trimming took 5 bases from V and 7 from J, leaving 18 bases between them. CDR3 length equals 16 residues. Germline lookup yields CDR1 SNHLY and CDR2 FYNNEI. CDR3 sequence (DNA): TGTGCCAGCAGTTCACAGGGTTCGGGGAGCAATTCACCCCTCCACTTT. It codes for CASSSQGSGSNSPLHF.

This clone came up a few times. The chain employs TRBV7-2 and TRBJ2-2; D perhaps matches TRBD2 (5 bases). The V and J ends lost 1 base and 7 bases respectively, with 19 bases between them. The CDR3 is made up of 17 amino acids. CDR1 and CDR2 from the germline V gene are SGHTA and FQGNSA. This chain's CDR3 is CASSLVRLMGESGELFF. The CDR3 nucleotides read TGTGCCAGCAGCTTAGTTAGACTGATGGGAGAGAGCGGGGAGCTGTTTTTT.